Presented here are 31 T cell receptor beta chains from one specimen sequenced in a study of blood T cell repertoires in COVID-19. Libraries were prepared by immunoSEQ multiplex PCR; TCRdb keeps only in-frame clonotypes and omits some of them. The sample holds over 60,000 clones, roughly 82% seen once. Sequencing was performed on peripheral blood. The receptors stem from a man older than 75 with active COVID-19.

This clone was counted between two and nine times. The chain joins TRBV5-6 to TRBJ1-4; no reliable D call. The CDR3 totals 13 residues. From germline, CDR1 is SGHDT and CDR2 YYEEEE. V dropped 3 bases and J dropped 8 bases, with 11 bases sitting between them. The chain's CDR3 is CASSWGEGEKLFF. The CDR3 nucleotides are TGTGCCAGCAGCTGGGGAGAGGGAGAAAAACTGTTTTTT.

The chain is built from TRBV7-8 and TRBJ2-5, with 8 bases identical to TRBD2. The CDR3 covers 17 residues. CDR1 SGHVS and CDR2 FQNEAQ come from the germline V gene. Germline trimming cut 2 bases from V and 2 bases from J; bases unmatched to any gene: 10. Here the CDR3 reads CASSLFSGTGGQETQYF. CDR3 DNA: TGTGCCAGCAGCTTATTTTCCGGAACGGGGGGGCAAGAGACCCAGTACTTC.

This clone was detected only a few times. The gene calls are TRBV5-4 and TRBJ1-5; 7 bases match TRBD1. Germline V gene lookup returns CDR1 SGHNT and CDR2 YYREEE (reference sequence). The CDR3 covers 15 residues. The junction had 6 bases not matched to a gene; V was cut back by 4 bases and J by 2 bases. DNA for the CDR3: TGTGCCAGCAGCCCTGACAGGGACCGCAATCAGCCCCAGCATTTT. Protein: CASSPDRDRNQPQHF.

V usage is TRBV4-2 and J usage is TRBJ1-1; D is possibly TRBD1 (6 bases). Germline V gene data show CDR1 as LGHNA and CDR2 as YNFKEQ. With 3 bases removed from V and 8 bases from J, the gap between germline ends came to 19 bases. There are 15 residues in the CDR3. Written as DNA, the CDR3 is TGTGCCAGCAGCCACGCCGACAGGAGGTCGCCCGAAGCTTTCTTT. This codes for CASSHADRRSPEAFF.

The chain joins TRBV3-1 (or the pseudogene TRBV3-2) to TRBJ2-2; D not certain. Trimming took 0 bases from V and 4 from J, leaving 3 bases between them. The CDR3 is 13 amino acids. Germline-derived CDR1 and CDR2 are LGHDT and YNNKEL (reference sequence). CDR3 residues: CASSQDRTGELFF. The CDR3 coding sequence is TGTGCCAGCAGCCAAGATCGCACCGGGGAGCTGTTTTTT.

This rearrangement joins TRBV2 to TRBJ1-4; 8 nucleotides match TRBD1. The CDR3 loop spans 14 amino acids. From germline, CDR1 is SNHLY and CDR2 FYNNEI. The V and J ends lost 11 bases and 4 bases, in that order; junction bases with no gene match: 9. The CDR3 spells CAGKTGEINEKLFF. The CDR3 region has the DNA TGTGCCGGAAAGACAGGGGAGATTAATGAAAAACTGTTTTTT.

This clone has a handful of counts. The CDR3 spells CASSVDGGNSYEQYF. For the CDR3, the DNA is TGTGCCAGCAGCGTAGATGGGGGGAACTCCTACGAGCAGTACTTC. The V and J genes are TRBV9 and TRBJ2-7, with D maybe TRBD2 (6 bases). Germline assignment: CDR1 SGDLS and CDR2 YYNGEE. Trimming left V 0 bases short and J 0 bases short, with 10 bases between. The CDR3 extends over 15 amino acids.

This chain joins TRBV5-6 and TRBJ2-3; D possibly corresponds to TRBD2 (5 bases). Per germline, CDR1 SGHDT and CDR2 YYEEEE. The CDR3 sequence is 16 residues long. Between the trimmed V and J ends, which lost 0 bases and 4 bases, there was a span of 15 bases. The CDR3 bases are TGTGCCAGCAGCTTGGCCGGGGTAGCGCGCTCAGATACGCAGTATTTT. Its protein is CASSLAGVARSDTQYF.

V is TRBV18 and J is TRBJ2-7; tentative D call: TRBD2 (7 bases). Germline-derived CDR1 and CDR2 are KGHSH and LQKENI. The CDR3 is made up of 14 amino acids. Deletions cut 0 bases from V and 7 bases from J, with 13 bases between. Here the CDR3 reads CASSPPRGAWEQYF. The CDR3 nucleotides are TGTGCCAGCTCACCACCCCGGGGGGCGTGGGAGCAGTACTTC.

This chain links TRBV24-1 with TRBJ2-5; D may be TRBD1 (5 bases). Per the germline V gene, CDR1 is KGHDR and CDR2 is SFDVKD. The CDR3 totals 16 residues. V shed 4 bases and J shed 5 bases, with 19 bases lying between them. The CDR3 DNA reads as TGTGCCACCAGTGACCCCCGACAGAACTCAGGGGAGACCCAGTACTTC. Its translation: CATSDPRQNSGETQYF.

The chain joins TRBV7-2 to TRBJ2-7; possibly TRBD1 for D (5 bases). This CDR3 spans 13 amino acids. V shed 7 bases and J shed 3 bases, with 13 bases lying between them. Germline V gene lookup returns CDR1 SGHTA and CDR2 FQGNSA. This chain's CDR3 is CASTPRRGYEQYF. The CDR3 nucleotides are TGTGCCAGCACCCCCCGAAGGGGCTACGAGCAGTACTTC.

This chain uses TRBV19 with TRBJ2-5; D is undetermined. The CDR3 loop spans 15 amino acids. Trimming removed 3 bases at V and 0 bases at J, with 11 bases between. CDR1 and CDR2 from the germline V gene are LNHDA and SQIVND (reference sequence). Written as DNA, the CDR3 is TGTGCCAGTAGTATTGGTGGTCTAGACCAAGAGACCCAGTACTTC. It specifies CASSIGGLDQETQYF.

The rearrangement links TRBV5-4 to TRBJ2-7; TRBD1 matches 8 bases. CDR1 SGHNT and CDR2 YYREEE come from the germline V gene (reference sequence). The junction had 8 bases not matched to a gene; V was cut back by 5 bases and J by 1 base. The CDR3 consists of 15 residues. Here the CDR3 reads CASSKSGTGSYEQYF. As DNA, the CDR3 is TGTGCCAGCAGTAAATCCGGGACAGGATCCTACGAGCAGTACTTC.

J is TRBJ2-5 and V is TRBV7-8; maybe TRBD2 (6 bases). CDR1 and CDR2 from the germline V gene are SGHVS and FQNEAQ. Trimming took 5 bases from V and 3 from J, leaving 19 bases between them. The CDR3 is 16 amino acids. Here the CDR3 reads CASSPMIGGKKETQYF. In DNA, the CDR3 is TGTGCCAGCAGCCCAATGATTGGCGGGAAAAAAGAGACCCAGTACTTC.

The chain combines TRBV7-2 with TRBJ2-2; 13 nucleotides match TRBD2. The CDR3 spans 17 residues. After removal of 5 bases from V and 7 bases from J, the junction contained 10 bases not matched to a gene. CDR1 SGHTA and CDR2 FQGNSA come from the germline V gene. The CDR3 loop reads CASSRGLAGAGGGELFF. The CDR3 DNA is TGTGCCAGCAGCCGTGGACTAGCGGGGGCCGGAGGCGGGGAGCTGTTTTTT.

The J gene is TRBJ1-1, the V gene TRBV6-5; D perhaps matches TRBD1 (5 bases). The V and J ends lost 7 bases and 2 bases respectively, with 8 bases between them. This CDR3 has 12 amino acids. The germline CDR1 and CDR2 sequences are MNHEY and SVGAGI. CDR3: CASTQGNTEAFF. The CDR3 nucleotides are TGTGCCAGCACCCAGGGTAACACTGAAGCTTTCTTT.

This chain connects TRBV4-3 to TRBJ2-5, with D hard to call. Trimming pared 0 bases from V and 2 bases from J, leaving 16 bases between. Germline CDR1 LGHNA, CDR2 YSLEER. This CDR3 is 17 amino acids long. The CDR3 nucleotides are TGCGCCAGCAGCCAAGATTTTCGAGGTAGTGGGCAAGAGACCCAGTACTTC. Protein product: CASSQDFRGSGQETQYF.

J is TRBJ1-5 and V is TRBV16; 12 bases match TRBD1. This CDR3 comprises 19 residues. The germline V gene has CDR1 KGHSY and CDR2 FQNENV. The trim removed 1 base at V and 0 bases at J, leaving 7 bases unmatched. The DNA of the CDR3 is TGTGCCAGCAGCCAATTGGGGACAGGGGGCCTCCCTAGCAATCAGCCCCAGCATTTT. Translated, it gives CASSQLGTGGLPSNQPQHF.

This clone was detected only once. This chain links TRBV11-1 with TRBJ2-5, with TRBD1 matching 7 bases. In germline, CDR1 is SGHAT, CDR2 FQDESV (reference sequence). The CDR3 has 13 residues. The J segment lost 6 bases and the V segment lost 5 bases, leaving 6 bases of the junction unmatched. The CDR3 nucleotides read TGTGCCAGCAGCCCGACAGGGCGGCAGACCCAGTACTTC. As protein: CASSPTGRQTQYF. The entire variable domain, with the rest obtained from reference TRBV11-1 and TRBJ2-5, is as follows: EAEVAQSPRYKITEKSQAVAFWCDPISGHATLYWYRQILGQGPELLVQFQDESVVDDSQLPKDRFSAERLKGVDSTLKIQPAELGDSAMYLCASSPTGRQTQYFGPGTRLLVL.

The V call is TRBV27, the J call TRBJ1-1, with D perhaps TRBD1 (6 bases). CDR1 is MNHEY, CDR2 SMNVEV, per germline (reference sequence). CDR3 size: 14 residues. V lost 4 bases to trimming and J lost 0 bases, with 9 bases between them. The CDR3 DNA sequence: TGTGCCAGCAGTTCTACAGGGATGAACACTGAAGCTTTCTTT. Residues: CASSSTGMNTEAFF.

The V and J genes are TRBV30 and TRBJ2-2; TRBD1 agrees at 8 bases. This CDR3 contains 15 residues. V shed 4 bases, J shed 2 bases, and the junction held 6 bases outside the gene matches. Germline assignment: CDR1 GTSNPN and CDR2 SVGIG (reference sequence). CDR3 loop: CAWTRQGANTGELFF. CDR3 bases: TGTGCCTGGACCCGGCAGGGGGCTAACACCGGGGAGCTGTTTTTT.

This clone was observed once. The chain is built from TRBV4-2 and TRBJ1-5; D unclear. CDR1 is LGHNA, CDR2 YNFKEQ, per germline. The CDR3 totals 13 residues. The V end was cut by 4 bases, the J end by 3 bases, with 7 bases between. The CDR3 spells CASSPQYNQPQHF. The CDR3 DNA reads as TGTGCCAGCAGCCCTCAGTACAATCAGCCCCAGCATTTT.

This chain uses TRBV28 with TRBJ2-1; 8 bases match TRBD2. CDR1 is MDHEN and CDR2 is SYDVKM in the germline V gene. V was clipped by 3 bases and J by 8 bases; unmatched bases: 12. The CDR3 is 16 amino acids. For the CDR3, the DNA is TGTGCCAGCAGTTTGGGTCGGGGCGGGAGGATATATGAGCAGTTCTTC. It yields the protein CASSLGRGGRIYEQFF.

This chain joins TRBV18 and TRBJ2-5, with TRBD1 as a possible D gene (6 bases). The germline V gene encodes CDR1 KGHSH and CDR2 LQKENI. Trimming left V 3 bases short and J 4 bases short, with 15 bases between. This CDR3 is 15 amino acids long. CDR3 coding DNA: TGTGCCAGCTCACCCCTCCGGGACATTCCAGAGACCCAGTACTTC. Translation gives CASSPLRDIPETQYF. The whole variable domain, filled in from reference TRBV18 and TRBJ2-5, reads NAGVMQNPRHLVRRRGQEARLRCSPMKGHSHVYWYRQLPEEGLKFMVYLQKENIIDESGMPKERFSAEFPKEGPSILRIQQVVRGDSAAYFCASSPLRDIPETQYFGPGTRLLVL.

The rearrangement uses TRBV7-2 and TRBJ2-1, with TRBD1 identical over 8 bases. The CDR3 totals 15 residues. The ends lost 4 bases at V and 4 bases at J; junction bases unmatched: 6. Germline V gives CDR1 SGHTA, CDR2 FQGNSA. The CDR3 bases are TGTGCCAGCAGCTCGGACAGGGCGAGGTACAATGAGCAGTTCTTC. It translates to CASSSDRARYNEQFF.

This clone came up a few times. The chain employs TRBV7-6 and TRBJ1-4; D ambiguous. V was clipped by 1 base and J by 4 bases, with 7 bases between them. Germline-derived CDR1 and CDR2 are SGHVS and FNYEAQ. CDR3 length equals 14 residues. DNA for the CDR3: TGTGCCAGCAGCTTAGAGGCGGATAATGAAAAACTGTTTTTT. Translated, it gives CASSLEADNEKLFF.

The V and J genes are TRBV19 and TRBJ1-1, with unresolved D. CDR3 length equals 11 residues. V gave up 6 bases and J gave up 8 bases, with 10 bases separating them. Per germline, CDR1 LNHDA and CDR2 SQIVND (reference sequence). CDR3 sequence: CASREQMEAFF. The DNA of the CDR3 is TGTGCCAGTAGAGAACAGATGGAAGCTTTCTTT.

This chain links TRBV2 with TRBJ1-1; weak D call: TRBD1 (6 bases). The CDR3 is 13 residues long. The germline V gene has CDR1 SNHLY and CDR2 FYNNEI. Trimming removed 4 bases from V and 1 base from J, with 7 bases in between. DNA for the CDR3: TGTGCCAGCAGTGTGACAGGGAACACTGAAGCTTTCTTT. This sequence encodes CASSVTGNTEAFF.

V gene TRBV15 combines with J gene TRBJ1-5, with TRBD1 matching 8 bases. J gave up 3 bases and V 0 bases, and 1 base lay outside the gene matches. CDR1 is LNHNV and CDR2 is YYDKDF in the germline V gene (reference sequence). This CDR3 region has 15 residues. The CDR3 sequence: CATSRETGANQPQHF. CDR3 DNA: TGTGCCACCAGCAGAGAGACAGGGGCCAATCAGCCCCAGCATTTT.

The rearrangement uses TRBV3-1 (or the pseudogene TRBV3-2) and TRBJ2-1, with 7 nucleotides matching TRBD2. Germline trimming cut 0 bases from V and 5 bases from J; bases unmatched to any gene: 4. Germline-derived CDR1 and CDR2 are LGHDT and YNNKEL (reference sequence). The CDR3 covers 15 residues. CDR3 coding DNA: TGTGCCAGCAGCCAAGATTTACTAGCGAACAATGAGCAGTTCTTC. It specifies CASSQDLLANNEQFF.

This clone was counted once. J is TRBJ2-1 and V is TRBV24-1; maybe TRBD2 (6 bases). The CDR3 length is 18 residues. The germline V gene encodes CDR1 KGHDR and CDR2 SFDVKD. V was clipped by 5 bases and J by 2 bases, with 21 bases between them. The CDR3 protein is CATSGGFGSGLTYNEQFF. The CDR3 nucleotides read TGTGCCACCAGTGGGGGGTTTGGGTCGGGACTTACCTACAATGAGCAGTTCTTC.